This T cell receptor (beta chain) was observed in a study of shared clonotypes between healthy human individuals. Study-level results: An anticipated effect of sequencing depth on clonotype sharing among donors was recognized. A generally larger estimated richness was seen in naive subsets than in memory subsets. For sorted subsets, rarefaction showed incomplete sequencing despite large depth.

Per the original data handling: ImmunoSEQ junction-only sequences lacked quality scores, so their filtering differed. Clones were read by immunoSEQ multiplex PCR, and TCRdb kept only the in-frame ones, dropping some. D and trimming were read from the DNA, whereas the V and J calls and clone size are those reported in that table. The sample consists of about 2.1 million clones, 85% to 95% of them appearing once. J gave up 8 bases and V 0 bases, and 8 bases lay outside the gene matches. The CDR3 has 15 amino acids. In germline, CDR1 is SGHKS, CDR2 YYEKEE (reference sequence). The sample holds one count of this clone. Its antigen is unidentified. Naive-designated CD8 cells lacked CD45RO, were positively enriched for CCR7, and omitted terminally differentiated effector memory CD45RA+ cells.

Sequencing input: naive CD8+ T cells from PBMCs. The receptor was derived from a man aged 18 to 30 in good health. Some clones in this sample may be carry-over from other donors' samples. The gene calls are TRBV5-5 and TRBJ2-1, with TRBD1 identical over 7 bases. The CDR3: CASSLDRGSSYEQFF. The DNA of the CDR3 is TGTGCCAGCAGCTTGGACAGGGGTTCTAGCTATGAGCAGTTCTTC.